The following is a TCR beta chain sequence with its context. These data belong to a study of cytomegalovirus exposure and HLA in healthy donors. V was cut by 7 bases and J by 5 bases, with 16 bases left in between. The CDR3 has 14 residues. CDR1 is MDHEN and CDR2 is SYDVKM in the germline V gene. A multiplex PCR was run with 60 Vbeta primers and 13 Jbeta primers. Libraries were prepared by immunoSEQ multiplex PCR; TCRdb keeps only in-frame clonotypes and omits some of them. There are about 120,000 clones in the sample; around 80% occur only once, and about 1.2% lies in the top ten. The TCR originated in a female donor in good health and CMV-seronegative. Sequenced material: PBMCs. V usage is TRBV28 and J usage is TRBJ2-3; tentatively, D is TRBD2 (7 bases). Written as DNA, the CDR3 is TGTGCCAGCACCGGGGGGCTAGTTTTAGATACGCAGTATTTT. It yields the protein CASTGGLVLDTQYF.